This paragraph covers one T cell receptor beta chain sequence. This entry is derived from a study of cytomegalovirus exposure and HLA in healthy donors. Germline lookup yields CDR1 SGHRS and CDR2 YFSETQ. This CDR3 spans 15 amino acids. Trimming took 4 bases from V and 5 from J, leaving 18 bases between them. The PCR contained 60 Vbeta and 13 Jbeta primers. In the study's own analysis: It was a later analysis that counted about 80 million unique TCR beta chains, of which roughly 11 million were shared. Only in-frame clones appear in the TCRdb table, and some are missing; sequencing was by immunoSEQ multiplex PCR. Clone size and V and J calls were adopted from that table, with D and trimming inferred from the DNA. The sample shows just over 200,000 clones, approximately 80% of them seen only once.

Sample: PBMCs. The chain has TRBV5-1 and TRBJ2-5; possible D gene TRBD2, 5 bases. The receptor was isolated from a man aged 50 to 60 in good health and CMV-seronegative. The CDR3 sequence is CASSPLDAKRETQYF. CDR3 bases: TGCGCCAGCAGCCCCCTGGACGCGAAGCGGGAGACCCAGTACTTC. The full variable domain, with the rest looked up from reference TRBV5-1 and TRBJ2-5, is KAGVTQTPRYLIKTRGQQVTLSCSPISGHRSVSWYQQTPGQGLQFLFEYFSETQRNKGNFPGRFSGRQFSNSRSEMNVSTLELGDSALYLCASSPLDAKRETQYFGPGTRLLVL.